Below are 31 T cell receptor beta chains sequenced from a single sample in a study of blood T cells in healthy people across ages. Combining a sample-barcoded 5' primer with a J-beta primer mix, a second PCR ran for roughly 7 to 11 cycles. TCRdb passed the 5' RACE reads through MiXCR, listing each CDR3 protein once. Seen here are fewer than 950,000 distinct CDR3 sequences, roughly 40% observed once, and the top ten hold 10% to 15%. The sample comprised blood. The receptors here all came from a man younger than 35 in good health.

This clonotype was detected only a few times. V and J are TRBV12-3 or TRBV12-4 and TRBJ2-7; D unresolved. Trimming took off 7 bases at V and 6 bases at J, with 13 bases between the two ends. CDR3 length: 12 residues. The CDR3 nucleotides read TGTGCCAGCACCGCCATGGTAGGCGAGCAGTACTTC. It is translated as CASTAMVGEQYF.

Remarks on this clonotype: This may come from a read error, since a much larger clone is one base off. The chain carries TRBV5-1 and TRBJ2-1; 11 bases fit TRBD2. In germline, CDR1 is SGHRS, CDR2 YFSETQ. J gave up 9 bases and V 0 bases, and 11 bases lay outside the gene matches. The length of the CDR3 is 17 residues. CDR3 in amino acids: CASSLAPTSGGRREQFF. The CDR3 DNA reads TGCGCCAGCAGCTTGGCCCCCACTAGCGGGGGTAGGCGTGAGCAGTTCTTC.

The chain uses TRBV30 and TRBJ2-1, with D unresolved. The ends were cut back, 1 base at V and 10 bases at J, with 17 bases in the middle. From germline, CDR1 is GTSNPN and CDR2 SVGIG (reference sequence). The CDR3 loop spans 14 amino acids. The DNA for the CDR3 is TGTGCCTGGAGTGGACGGCGATTCTCCTACGAGCAGTTCTTC. This sequence encodes CAWSGRRFSYEQFF. Full variable domain (outside the CDR3, taken from reference TRBV30 and TRBJ2-1): SQTIHQWPATLVQPVGSPLSLECTVEGTSNPNLYWYRQAAGRGLQLLFYSVGIGQISSEVPQNLSASRPQDRQFILSSKKLLLSDSGFYLCAWSGRRFSYEQFFGPGTRLTVL.

Notes on this clonotype: A much larger clone lies one base from this, so it may be a read error. The CDR3 region is CASSQAKTPYNEQYF. The CDR3 DNA reads as TGTGCCAGCAGCCAAGCCAAAACTCCCTACAATGAGCAGTACTTC. The V call is TRBV14, the J call TRBJ2-5, with D unclear. The CDR3 consists of 15 residues. The V and J ends lost 1 base and 11 bases respectively, with 20 bases between them. Germline CDR1 is SGHDN and CDR2 is FVKESK.

Only a few counts were recorded for this clonotype. The chain is built from TRBV10-3 and TRBJ1-6; D gene ambiguous. This CDR3 is 15 amino acids long. Germline CDR1 reads ENHRY; CDR2 reads SYGVKD. Trimming left V 0 bases short and J 7 bases short, with 10 bases between. CDR3 DNA sequence: TGTGCCATCAGTGAGTCGAGGACTGTCAATTCACCCCTCCACTTT. Protein: CAISESRTVNSPLHF.

Concerning this clonotype: A much more abundant neighbour one base away suggests this may be a read error. CDR3 DNA: TGTGCCAGCAGCCAGGGACAGTTGAATGAGCAGTACTTC. It specifies CASSQGQLNEQYF. The V call is TRBV3-1, the J call TRBJ2-5; 7 positions match TRBD1. Germline CDR1 is LGHDT and CDR2 is YNNKEL (reference sequence). Trimming took 3 bases from V and 11 from J; bases not matched to a gene: 9. There are 13 residues in the CDR3.

The gene calls are TRBV6-6 and TRBJ1-5, with D perhaps TRBD1 (5 bases). V lost 2 bases to trimming and J lost 3 bases, with 5 bases between them. This CDR3 region has 13 residues. The germline V gene has CDR1 MNHNY and CDR2 SVGAGI (reference sequence). The CDR3 loop reads CASSYGHNQPQHF. CDR3 nucleotides: TGTGCCAGCAGTTACGGACACAATCAGCCCCAGCATTTT.

The chain links TRBV20-1 to TRBJ2-4; D remains unclear. Germline V gene lookup returns CDR1 DFQATT and CDR2 SNEGSKA (reference sequence). The CDR3 extends over 17 amino acids. The germline V and J ends were trimmed by 0 bases and 1 base, with 16 bases remaining between them. CDR3 DNA: TGCAGTGCTAGAGATCACCTAGATTCCCTTGCCAAAAACATTCAGTACTTC. Its protein product is CSARDHLDSLAKNIQYF.

This clonotype was counted a few times. This chain uses TRBV4-1 with TRBJ2-3; D is undetermined. CDR1 and CDR2 from the germline V gene are MGHRA and YSYEKL. V was shortened by 6 bases and J by 4 bases, with 11 bases between the two germline ends. This CDR3 has 13 residues. As DNA, the CDR3 is TGCGCCAGCAGTCAGGTGGGCCCAGATACGCAGTATTTT. Protein: CASSQVGPDTQYF.

This clonotype was seen a handful of times. The chain recombines TRBV20-1 with TRBJ2-1, with a tentative D call TRBD1 (6 bases). CDR1 is DFQATT and CDR2 is SNEGSKA in the germline V gene (reference sequence). CDR3 length: 13 residues. The ends were cut back, 6 bases at V and 13 bases at J, with 22 bases in the middle. As DNA, the CDR3 is TGCAGTGCCACAGGGACACCCACTCCTCGCCAGTTCTTC. As protein: CSATGTPTPRQFF.

This clonotype has more than one count but fewer than ten. This chain uses TRBV18 with TRBJ2-7; TRBD1 aligns across 7 bases. The CDR3 totals 14 residues. J lost 7 bases, V lost 3 bases, and 9 bases had no gene match. Germline-derived CDR1 and CDR2 are KGHSH and LQKENI. The CDR3 is CASSPLTGQYEQYF. The DNA for the CDR3 is TGTGCCAGCTCACCCCTGACAGGGCAGTATGAGCAGTACTTC.

V is TRBV19 and J is TRBJ1-6; a possible D gene is TRBD1 (6 bases). Deletions cut 2 bases from V and 0 bases from J, with 11 bases between. The CDR3 consists of 17 residues. CDR1 is LNHDA and CDR2 is SQIVND in the germline V gene (reference sequence). CDR3 coding DNA: TGTGCCAGTAGTATACGGGCACAGGGCTCCTATAATTCACCCCTCCACTTT. Amino acid sequence: CASSIRAQGSYNSPLHF.

This clonotype was counted many times. V usage is TRBV12-3 or TRBV12-4 and J usage is TRBJ2-2; no reliable D call. This CDR3 region has 11 residues. Trimming took 1 base from V and 9 from J, leaving 3 bases between them. The CDR3 protein is CASSLGRELFF. The CDR3, as DNA: TGTGCCAGCAGTTTAGGGAGGGAGCTGTTTTTT.

A single count supports this clonotype. The chain combines TRBV4-1 with TRBJ1-6; the match to TRBD1 covers 7 bases. V was pared by 1 base and J by 11 bases, with 8 bases of the junction left unmatched. This CDR3 spans 15 amino acids. Germline V gives CDR1 MGHRA, CDR2 YSYEKL. The CDR3 DNA reads TGCGCCAGCAGCCAAGGACGGGACAGTCTAACACCCCTCCACTTT. Its protein product is CASSQGRDSLTPLHF.

This clonotype was seen ten or more times. The chain has TRBV9 and TRBJ2-1, with D unclear. Germline loops: CDR1 SGDLS, CDR2 YYNGEE. CDR3 length: 12 amino acids. V lost 0 bases and J lost 8, with 6 bases in between. The CDR3: CASSVEVDEQFF. The CDR3 coding sequence is TGTGCCAGCAGCGTAGAGGTCGATGAGCAGTTCTTC.

Written as DNA, the CDR3 is TGCGCCAGCAGCCAAGACGAGCGGGCGAACACTGAAGCTTTCTTT. Translated: CASSQDERANTEAFF. V usage is TRBV4-1 and J usage is TRBJ1-1, with unresolved D. The CDR3 is 15 amino acids. Trimming took off 0 bases at V and 1 base at J, with 9 bases between the two ends. From germline, CDR1 is MGHRA and CDR2 YSYEKL.

The rearrangement joins TRBV27 to TRBJ2-7, with a tentative D call TRBD2 (5 bases). Germline V gene lookup returns CDR1 MNHEY and CDR2 SMNVEV (reference sequence). Trimming left V 3 bases short and J 6 bases short, with 12 bases between. This CDR3 contains 13 residues. CDR3 DNA: TGTGCCAGCAGTTTCTCGAGGGTGGGCGAGCAGTACTTC. The encoded protein is CASSFSRVGEQYF.

In its sample, this clonotype was seen many times. The rearrangement joins TRBV5-5 to TRBJ2-3; 8 nucleotides match TRBD2. This CDR3 is built from 17 residues. Trimming cost V 4 bases and J 2 bases; bases outside gene matches: 12. CDR1 is SGHKS and CDR2 is YYEKEE in the germline V gene (reference sequence). The CDR3 is CASSKGLAERTTDTQYF. The CDR3 region has the DNA TGTGCCAGCAGCAAAGGACTAGCTGAGCGTACCACAGATACGCAGTATTTT.

This clonotype was observed a few times. The rearrangement uses TRBV7-2 and TRBJ2-5; 11 bases line up with TRBD2. CDR3 size: 13 residues. Per germline, CDR1 SGHTA and CDR2 FQGNSA. V trimming: 6 bases; J trimming: 5 bases; junction bases outside the gene matches: 2. The DNA of the CDR3 is TGTGCCAGCAGGGGACTAGCGGTTGAGACCCAGTACTTC. Amino acids: CASRGLAVETQYF.

Only a few counts were recorded for this clonotype. This chain links TRBV20-1 with TRBJ2-1; D is perhaps TRBD2 (5 bases). This CDR3 region has 17 residues. The germline gives CDR1 DFQATT, CDR2 SNEGSKA (reference sequence). Trimming removed 0 bases from V and 3 bases from J, with 18 bases in between. CDR3 protein: CSARDNRSPRGYNEQFF. CDR3 bases: TGCAGTGCTAGAGATAACCGAAGCCCCCGGGGCTACAATGAGCAGTTCTTC.

The chain carries TRBV27 and TRBJ1-1, with 7 bases identical to TRBD1. Germline trimming cut 6 bases from V and 6 bases from J; bases unmatched to any gene: 10. The V gene's germline CDR1 is MNHEY and CDR2 SMNVEV (reference sequence). This CDR3 has 14 residues. The CDR3 reads CASRLGDSRAEAFF. DNA for the CDR3: TGTGCCAGCAGGCTCGGGGACAGCAGGGCTGAAGCTTTCTTT.

The chain uses TRBV27 and TRBJ2-3; D may be TRBD2 (6 bases). This CDR3 is 14 amino acids long. V gave up 5 bases and J gave up 6 bases, with 15 bases separating them. CDR1 is MNHEY and CDR2 is SMNVEV in the germline V gene (reference sequence). The CDR3: CASSPTSWLDTQYF. CDR3 nucleotide sequence: TGTGCCAGCAGTCCTACTAGCTGGCTGGATACGCAGTATTTT.

The rearrangement joins TRBV3-1 to TRBJ2-5, with a weak D call TRBD1 (5 bases). The CDR3 has 14 amino acids. Trimming took 1 base from V and 5 from J, leaving 11 bases between them. Germline CDR1 and CDR2: LGHDT and YNNKEL (reference sequence). CDR3 sequence (DNA): TGTGCCAGCAGCCAAGGACAGTTAATGGAGACCCAGTACTTC. Translating gives CASSQGQLMETQYF.

There are many counts of this clonotype. The V call is TRBV29-1, the J call TRBJ2-1, with 7 bases that match TRBD2. The J segment lost 1 base and the V segment lost 5 bases, leaving 26 bases of the junction unmatched. There are 21 residues in the CDR3. The germline CDR1 and CDR2 sequences are SQVTM and ANQGSEA. CDR3 amino acids: CSVRRSEVLGGIMGSYNEQFF. CDR3 nucleotide sequence: TGCAGCGTTAGAAGGAGTGAGGTGTTGGGGGGGATAATGGGGTCCTACAATGAGCAGTTCTTC.

This clonotype was seen ten or more times. The chain combines TRBV2 with TRBJ2-1; D is unresolved. Trimming took off 4 bases at V and 3 bases at J, with 13 bases between the two ends. CDR1 is SNHLY and CDR2 is FYNNEI in the germline V gene. This CDR3 is 15 amino acids long. CDR3 in amino acids: CASSVLARLYNEQFF. The CDR3 DNA is TGTGCCAGCAGTGTACTCGCGCGCCTCTACAATGAGCAGTTCTTC.

On this clonotype itself: Given a much more abundant clone one base away, this may be a read error. The chain combines TRBV5-1 with TRBJ2-1; 7 nucleotides align to TRBD1. The J call may be in error: the DNA end matches TRBJ2-7 better. Germline V gene data show CDR1 as SGHRS and CDR2 as YFSETQ. The CDR3 consists of 16 residues. Here the CDR3 reads CASSVTRALGGDEQYF. CDR3 coding DNA: TGCGCCAGCAGCGTCACCAGGGCTTTAGGGGGCGATGAGCAGTACTTC.

The V call is TRBV20-1, the J call TRBJ1-2; D unclear. The germline V and J ends were trimmed by 0 bases and 4 bases, with 9 bases remaining between them. CDR3 length: 13 amino acids. Germline V gives CDR1 DFQATT, CDR2 SNEGSKA (reference sequence). Here the CDR3 reads CSARDPRGYGYTF. The CDR3 nucleotides are TGCAGTGCTAGAGATCCCCGGGGCTATGGCTACACCTTC.

This chain joins TRBV7-9 and TRBJ2-7; D unresolved. V gave up 5 bases and J gave up 7 bases, with 15 bases separating them. Germline CDR1 SEHNR, CDR2 FQNEAQ (reference sequence). The CDR3 runs to 13 residues. This chain's CDR3 is CASSAPVLNEQYF. CDR3 in DNA: TGTGCCAGCAGCGCCCCAGTCCTGAATGAGCAGTACTTC.

J is TRBJ1-2 and V is TRBV5-1; the match to TRBD1 covers 9 bases. From germline, CDR1 is SGHRS and CDR2 YFSETQ. This CDR3 is built from 14 residues. V lost 1 base to trimming and J lost 4 bases; unmatched junction nucleotides: 2. CDR3 region: CASSLSDRGYGYTF. CDR3 bases: TGCGCCAGCAGCTTGTCGGACAGGGGCTATGGCTACACCTTC.

This clonotype was recorded at least ten times. The CDR3 protein is CASRRTGGAGNYGYTF. The CDR3 coding sequence is TGTGCCAGCAGGCGGACAGGGGGCGCCGGGAACTATGGCTACACCTTC. The J gene is TRBJ1-2, the V gene TRBV6-2 or TRBV6-3, with 11 positions matching TRBD1. Per the germline V gene, CDR1 is MNHEY and CDR2 is SVGEGT. J lost 2 bases, V lost 6 bases, and 8 bases had no gene match. The CDR3 consists of 16 residues.

V is TRBV20-1 and J is TRBJ2-3; 9 bases match TRBD2. The CDR3 is 16 residues long. V lost 1 base to trimming and J lost 2 bases; unmatched junction nucleotides: 7. CDR1 and CDR2 from the germline V gene are DFQATT and SNEGSKA (reference sequence). CDR3: CSARGLADSDTDTQYF. The CDR3 DNA sequence: TGCAGTGCTAGAGGACTAGCGGACTCCGACACAGATACGCAGTATTTT.